The 15 T cell receptor beta chains below come from one sample, sequenced in a study of T cell repertoires in cytomegalovirus infection. These receptors have no known antigen. MiXCR was run by TCRdb on the reads, yielding one entry per CDR3 protein. The profile shows about 340,000 distinct CDR3 sequences, under 35% of them singletons. The starting material was cultured PBMCs, obtained from culture after CMV antigen stimulation. These receptors were taken from a human donor in good health (CMV status not recorded). Some clones in this sample may be carry-over from other donors' samples.

This clonotype was recorded a few times. The rearrangement links TRBV11-3 to TRBJ2-5; 8 nucleotides line up with TRBD2. Germline lookup yields CDR1 SGHNT and CDR2 YENEEA. The CDR3 totals 15 residues. After removal of 2 bases from V and 4 bases from J, the junction contained 6 bases not matched to a gene. The CDR3 protein is CASSLTGREGETQYF. The CDR3 DNA sequence: TGTGCCAGCAGCTTAACAGGTCGGGAGGGAGAGACCCAGTACTTC.

The sample holds one count of this clonotype. The genes are TRBV5-1 and TRBJ1-4, with D perhaps matching TRBD1 (5 bases). This CDR3 comprises 16 residues. Trimming took off 0 bases at V and 4 bases at J, with 13 bases between the two ends. From germline, CDR1 is SGHRS and CDR2 YFSETQ. Here the CDR3 reads CASSLGSGQYNEKLFF. In DNA, the CDR3 is TGCGCCAGCAGCTTGGGATCGGGGCAGTATAATGAAAAACTGTTTTTT.

This clonotype came up many times. The chain is built from TRBV7-2 and TRBJ2-5; D gene unclear. Germline CDR1 reads SGHTA; CDR2 reads FQGNSA. The ends were cut back, 1 base at V and 4 bases at J, with 10 bases in the middle. The CDR3 is 14 amino acids. CDR3 sequence (DNA): TGTGCCAGCAGCTTAGAGTACAGAAGAGAGACCCAGTACTTC. Protein sequence: CASSLEYRRETQYF.

The chain links TRBV28 to TRBJ2-2; D unresolved. The CDR3 covers 12 residues. Between the trimmed V and J ends, which lost 3 bases and 6 bases, there was a span of 5 bases. Germline lookup yields CDR1 MDHEN and CDR2 SYDVKM. CDR3 bases: TGTGCCAGCAGTTTTTGGGCCGGGGAGCTGTTTTTT. The encoded protein is CASSFWAGELFF.

The chain is built from TRBV6-4 and TRBJ2-1; D might be TRBD1 (6 bases). This CDR3 spans 15 amino acids. V lost 0 bases, J lost 10 bases, and 16 bases lay in between. The germline V gene has CDR1 MRHNA and CDR2 SNTAGT. CDR3 DNA sequence: TGTGCCAGCAGTGACTCCATCAGGGTGGGGGCAGAGCAGTTCTTC. The encoded protein is CASSDSIRVGAEQFF.

This clonotype was counted many times. The genes are TRBV6-2 or TRBV6-3 and TRBJ2-1, with a possible D match to TRBD2 (5 bases). Germline V CDR1 and CDR2: MNHEY, SVGEGT. CDR3 size: 15 residues. Between the trimmed V and J ends, which lost 2 bases and 4 bases, there was a span of 12 bases. The CDR3 here is CASSYEVSGYNEQFF. The CDR3 nucleotides are TGTGCCAGCAGTTACGAAGTCTCGGGGTACAATGAGCAGTTCTTC.

The chain couples TRBV7-9 to TRBJ2-4; 7 nucleotides line up with TRBD2. The V and J ends lost 8 bases and 0 bases, in that order; junction bases with no gene match: 10. The germline CDR1 and CDR2 sequences are SEHNR and FQNEAQ (reference sequence). CDR3 length: 16 amino acids. CDR3 nucleotides: TGTGCCAGCGCCGGGGACTACCTAGTAGCCAAAAACATTCAGTACTTC. Translating it yields CASAGDYLVAKNIQYF.

The J gene is TRBJ2-6, the V gene TRBV7-9; maybe TRBD2 (6 bases). Trimming cost V 3 bases and J 0 bases, with 12 bases left between them. Germline loops: CDR1 SEHNR, CDR2 FQNEAQ (reference sequence). CDR3 length: 17 residues. The CDR3 spells CASSLRDGVSGANVLTF. DNA for the CDR3: TGTGCCAGCAGCTTGCGGGACGGAGTCTCTGGGGCCAACGTCCTGACTTTC.

This clonotype was counted a few times. This chain connects TRBV6-5 to TRBJ2-2; TRBD1 agrees at 8 bases. This CDR3 has 15 amino acids. The trim removed 4 bases at V and 0 bases at J, leaving 1 base unmatched. Germline CDR1 MNHEY, CDR2 SVGAGI. The chain's CDR3 is CASSWGQANTGELFF. CDR3 nucleotides: TGTGCCAGCAGTTGGGGACAGGCGAACACCGGGGAGCTGTTTTTT.

This clonotype was seen ten or more times. J is TRBJ2-5 and V is TRBV6-1, with D hard to call. Deletions cut 1 base from V and 6 bases from J, with 0 bases between. The germline V gene has CDR1 MNHNS and CDR2 SASEGT. This CDR3 has 10 residues. The CDR3 sequence is CASSEETQYF. CDR3 nucleotide sequence: TGTGCCAGCAGTGAAGAGACCCAGTACTTC.

Details on this clonotype: Sequence at one end of the junction differs from germline and may be a read error. CDR3 bases: TGTGCCAGCAGCTTAGAGACAGGGGGCGGCGAGTTC. Translation gives CASSLETGGGEF. The V gene is TRBV7-9, the J gene TRBJ1-2, with 10 bases fitting TRBD1. This CDR3 comprises 12 residues. Germline lookup yields CDR1 SEHNR and CDR2 FQNEAQ (reference sequence). Full variable domain (rest looked up from reference TRBV7-9 and TRBJ1-2): DTGVSQNPRHKITKRGQNVTFRCDPISEHNRLYWYRQTLGQGPEFLTYFQNEAQLEKSRLLSDRFSAERPKGSFSTLEIQRTEQGDSAMYLCASSLETGGGEFGSGTRLTVV.

The chain has TRBV20-1 and TRBJ1-4, with TRBD1 matching over 11 bases. V gave up 0 bases and J gave up 8 bases; unmatched junction bases: 5. The CDR3 consists of 15 residues. CDR1 DFQATT and CDR2 SNEGSKA come from the germline V gene (reference sequence). The CDR3 spells CSARDPDRGREKLFF. The CDR3 coding sequence is TGCAGTGCTAGAGACCCGGACAGGGGGCGAGAAAAACTGTTTTTT.

The V gene is TRBV19, the J gene TRBJ2-3, with D possibly called TRBD1 or TRBD2 (6 bases each). From germline, CDR1 is LNHDA and CDR2 SQIVND (reference sequence). There are 15 residues in the CDR3. V dropped 2 bases and J dropped 1 base, with 10 bases sitting between them. In DNA, the CDR3 is TGTGCCAGTAGTATAATGGGGGGCGGCACAGATACGCAGTATTTT. Residues: CASSIMGGGTDTQYF.

The V gene is TRBV7-9, the J gene TRBJ1-2; TRBD1 might be the D (6 bases). Looked up from germline, CDR1 is SEHNR and CDR2 is FQNEAQ (reference sequence). The CDR3 contains 16 residues. Trimming took 1 base from V and 7 from J, leaving 19 bases between them. DNA of the CDR3: TGTGCCAGCAGCTTAGGGGACATGGCGGGGCCTGGTGGCTACACCTTC. Protein product: CASSLGDMAGPGGYTF.

The V call is TRBV7-4, the J call TRBJ1-1, with no clear D. The CDR3 has 14 residues. V lost 5 bases, J lost 1 base, and 11 bases lay in between. Germline values: CDR1 SGHVT, CDR2 SQSDAQ. CDR3: CASSLVTRNTEAFF. Written as DNA, the CDR3 is TGTGCCAGCAGCCTTGTCACCAGGAACACTGAAGCTTTCTTT.